A selection of T cell receptor beta chains follows, all from one sample in a study of control samples from healthy donors and cancer patients. Profiled with immunoSEQ multiplex PCR; TCRdb holds only in-frame clones, not every one. The table records roughly 120,000 clones, just over 90% of them present only once. The sample comprised blood. The receptors derive from a woman between 18 and 30 years old in good health. Each CDR3 is given with its conserved first and last residue. Each record gives: D gene, V gene, J gene, clone size, CDR3 DNA, CDR3 protein. The D gene is left open where the match is weak. Clone size is given for some rows only: seen once, a few or many times, or a class if the clone is expanded.

TRBD1	TRBV23-1	TRBJ2-1	.	TGCGCCAGCAGTCAAGGGGACAGGGCTATGAATGAGCAGTTCTTC	CASSQGDRAMNEQFF
.	TRBV24-1	TRBJ2-6	.	TGTGCCACCAGTGACCCGTCCTCTGGGGCCAACGTCCTGACTTTC	CATSDPSSGANVLTF
.	TRBV28	TRBJ2-2	once	TGTGCCAGCCTCAAAGGGGGGGCGAACACCGGGGAGCTGTTTTTT	CASLKGGANTGELFF
.	TRBV15	TRBJ2-5	once	TGTGCCACCTGTAGAACGGGAGCCCCCCAAGAGACCCAGTACTTC	CATCRTGAPQETQYF
.	TRBV7-2	TRBJ2-2	.	TGTGCCAGCAGCTACAGGGTGGACGTGAACACCGGGGAGCTGTTTTTT	CASSYRVDVNTGELFF
TRBD1	TRBV7-2	TRBJ1-2	.	TGTGCCAGCAGCTTGGGTCCCGGGACAGGGGTCGGCTACACCTTC	CASSLGPGTGVGYTF
.	TRBV3-1/TRBV3-2	TRBJ1-6	.	TGTGCCAGCAGCCAGGGCACGGGTGCCCTTAATTCACCCCTCCACTTT	CASSQGTGALNSPLHF
TRBD1	TRBV30	TRBJ1-1	.	TGTGCCTGGAGTGGGGGGACAGGGGAAGCTTTCTTT	CAWSGGTGEAFF
TRBD2	TRBV7-2	TRBJ2-3	.	TGTGCCAGCAGCTTACTAGCGGGGGTCACAGATACGCAGTATTTT	CASSLLAGVTDTQYF
TRBD2	TRBV7-2	TRBJ2-3	.	TGTGCCAGCAGCCATGGACTAGCGGGATACCCCGGGACAGATACGCAGTATTTT	CASSHGLAGYPGTDTQYF
TRBD2	TRBV28	TRBJ2-3	.	TGTGCCAGCAGTTTCACTAGCGGGAGGGCCCGGAGCACAGATACGCAGTATTTT	CASSFTSGRARSTDTQYF
TRBD1	TRBV2	TRBJ1-5	.	TGTGCCAGCAGTCCCGACAGGGGGCTAGGGCAGCCCCAGCATTTT	CASSPDRGLGQPQHF
TRBD1	TRBV2	TRBJ2-4	.	TGTGCCAGCAGACCCGGACAGGGGACGATAGCCAAAAACATTCAGTACTTC	CASRPGQGTIAKNIQYF
.	TRBV24-1	TRBJ1-1	.	TGTGCCACCAGTGGCACATTGGGGACTGAAGCTTTCTTT	CATSGTLGTEAFF
TRBD2	TRBV18	TRBJ2-3	.	TGTGCCAGTCAAAGGCGGGGGGGCACAGATACGCAGTATTTT	CASQRRGGTDTQYF
TRBD2	TRBV7-2	TRBJ2-5	once	TGTGCCAGCAGCTTAGATCTAGGAGCGGGGGTTGAGACCCAGTACTTC	CASSLDLGAGVETQYF
TRBD1	TRBV5-4	TRBJ1-6	.	TGTGCCAGCAGCTGGACAGGGAGTAGTAATTCACCCCTCCACTTT	CASSWTGSSNSPLHF
.	TRBV7-9	TRBJ2-1	.	TGTGCCAGCAGCTTAGCGAAGTACAATGAGCAGTTCTTC	CASSLAKYNEQFF
.	TRBV5-1	TRBJ2-1	.	TGCGCCAGCAGCTTGAGACCGAGGATGGACGGGAATGAGCAGTTCTTC	CASSLRPRMDGNEQFF
.	TRBV28	TRBJ1-1	once	TGTGCCAGCAGCCTGGCAGGGGTGAACACTGAAGCTTTCTTT	CASSLAGVNTEAFF
.	TRBV9	TRBJ1-4	.	TGTGCCAGCAGCACAAGGGAGGCGGGTGAAAAACTGTTTTTT	CASSTREAGEKLFF
.	TRBV7-9	TRBJ2-2	.	TGTGCCAGCAGCTTTTGGGAAGTCGGCTCCGGGGAGCTGTTTTTT	CASSFWEVGSGELFF
.	TRBV7-2	TRBJ1-1	.	TGTGCCAGCAGCCCGAATAGGGGGGCCACTGAAGCTTTCTTT	CASSPNRGATEAFF
TRBD2	TRBV7-9	TRBJ2-3	.	TGTGCCAGCAGCAAGCGGGGGGTTCAAGCAGATACGCAGTATTTT	CASSKRGVQADTQYF
.	TRBV10-3	TRBJ1-6	.	TGTGCCATCAGGGGGGGACTTTATAATTCACCCCTCCACTTT	CAIRGGLYNSPLHF
TRBD2	TRBV10-2	TRBJ2-4	.	TGCGCCAGCAGAGGGACTAGCGGAGACGAAAACATTCAGTACTTC	CASRGTSGDENIQYF
.	TRBV12-3/TRBV12-4	TRBJ2-3	.	TGTGCCAGCAGTTTCAGCAGTACGCAGTATTTT	CASSFSSTQYF
.	TRBV14	TRBJ1-1	.	TGTGCCAGCAGCCAACGCGACCTGTTTGGCTTCGGGGGCACTGAAGCTTTCTTT	CASSQRDLFGFGGTEAFF
.	TRBV12-3/TRBV12-4	TRBJ1-5	.	TGTGCCAGCAGGGACAGTACTCAGCCCCAGCATTTT	CASRDSTQPQHF
.	TRBV18	TRBJ2-3	.	TGTGCCAGCTCACCTAGCGCCACGGGCACAGATACGCAGTATTTT	CASSPSATGTDTQYF
.	TRBV15	TRBJ1-6	once	TGTGCCAAAGAGACTCTCCATTCACCCCTCCACTTT	CAKETLHSPLHF
.	TRBV28	TRBJ1-2	.	TGTGCCAGCAGTGAAACAGGCTATGGCTACACCTTC	CASSETGYGYTF
.	TRBV18	TRBJ2-2	.	TGTGCCAGCTCACAGCTAGCAAACACCGGGGAGCTGTTTTTT	CASSQLANTGELFF
.	TRBV7-9	TRBJ2-4	.	TGTGCCAGCAGTACTTTGACGGGAAATATCGCCAAAAACATTCAGTACTTC	CASSTLTGNIAKNIQYF
TRBD1	TRBV19	TRBJ1-1	.	TGTGCCAGTAGGCGACAGGGGGGGACTGAAGCTTTCTTT	CASRRQGGTEAFF
.	TRBV3-1/TRBV3-2	TRBJ2-7	.	TGTGCCAGCAGCCAGACCGCCTACGAGCAGTACTTC	CASSQTAYEQYF
.	TRBV27	TRBJ1-1	.	TGTGCCAGCAGTTTAATAGGGAGTGGAACTGAAGCTTTCTTT	CASSLIGSGTEAFF
.	TRBV28	TRBJ2-2	.	TGTGCCAGCAGCACACAAGGACCAACTAGTCACACCGGGGAGCTGTTTTTT	CASSTQGPTSHTGELFF
.	TRBV28	TRBJ2-7	.	TGTGCCAGCGAAACCCAGGGAATGGCCACCTACGAGCAGTACTTC	CASETQGMATYEQYF
.	TRBV11-3	TRBJ2-2	.	TGTGCCAGCAGCTTAGCGGCCACCGGGGAGCTGTTTTTT	CASSLAATGELFF